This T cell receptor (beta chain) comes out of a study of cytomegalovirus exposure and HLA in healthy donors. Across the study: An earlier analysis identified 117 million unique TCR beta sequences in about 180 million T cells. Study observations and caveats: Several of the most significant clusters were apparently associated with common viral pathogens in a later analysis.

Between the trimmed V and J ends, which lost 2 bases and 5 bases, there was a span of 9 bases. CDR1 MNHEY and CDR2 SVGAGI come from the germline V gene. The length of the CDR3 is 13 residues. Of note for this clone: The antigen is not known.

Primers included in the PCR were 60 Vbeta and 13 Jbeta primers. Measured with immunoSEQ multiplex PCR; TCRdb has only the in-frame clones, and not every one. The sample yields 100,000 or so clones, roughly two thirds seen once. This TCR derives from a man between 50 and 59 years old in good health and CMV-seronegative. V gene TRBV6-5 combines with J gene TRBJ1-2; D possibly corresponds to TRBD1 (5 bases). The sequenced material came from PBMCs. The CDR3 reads CASSYGGSYGYTF. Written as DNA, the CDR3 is TGTGCCAGCAGTTACGGGGGGAGTTATGGCTACACCTTC.